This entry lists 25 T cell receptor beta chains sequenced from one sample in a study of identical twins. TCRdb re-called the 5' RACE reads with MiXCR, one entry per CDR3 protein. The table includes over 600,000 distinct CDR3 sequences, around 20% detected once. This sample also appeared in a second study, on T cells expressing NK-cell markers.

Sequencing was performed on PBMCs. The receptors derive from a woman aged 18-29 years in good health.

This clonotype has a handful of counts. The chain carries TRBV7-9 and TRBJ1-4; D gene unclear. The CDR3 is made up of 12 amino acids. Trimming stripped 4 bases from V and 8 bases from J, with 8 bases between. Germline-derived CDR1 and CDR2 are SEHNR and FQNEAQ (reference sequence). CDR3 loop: CASSSRMEKLFF. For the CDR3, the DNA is TGTGCCAGCAGCTCGCGGATGGAAAAACTGTTTTTT.

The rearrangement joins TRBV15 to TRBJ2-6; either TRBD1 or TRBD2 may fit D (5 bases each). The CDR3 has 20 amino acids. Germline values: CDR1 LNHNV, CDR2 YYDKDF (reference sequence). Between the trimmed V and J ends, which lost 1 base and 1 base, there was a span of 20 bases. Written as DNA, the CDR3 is TGTGCCACCAGCAGAGTTAGAGCAGGGAGTGCACATTCTGGGGCCAACGTCCTGACTTTC. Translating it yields CATSRVRAGSAHSGANVLTF.

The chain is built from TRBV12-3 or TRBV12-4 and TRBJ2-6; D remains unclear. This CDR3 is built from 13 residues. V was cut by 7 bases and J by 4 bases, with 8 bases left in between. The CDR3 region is CASTPAGANVLTF. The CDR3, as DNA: TGTGCCAGCACCCCGGCCGGGGCCAACGTCCTGACTTTC.

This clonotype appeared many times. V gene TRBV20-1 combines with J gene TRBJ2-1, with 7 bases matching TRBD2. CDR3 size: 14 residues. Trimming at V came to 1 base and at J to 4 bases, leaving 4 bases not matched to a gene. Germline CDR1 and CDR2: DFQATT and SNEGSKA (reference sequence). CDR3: CSARGERGYNEQFF. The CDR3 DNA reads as TGCAGTGCTAGAGGGGAGCGGGGATACAATGAGCAGTTCTTC.

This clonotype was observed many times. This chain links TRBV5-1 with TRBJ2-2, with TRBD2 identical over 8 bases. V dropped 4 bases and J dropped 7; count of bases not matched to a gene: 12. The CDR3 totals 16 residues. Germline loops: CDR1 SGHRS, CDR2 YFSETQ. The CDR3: CASSLPGSGANGELFF. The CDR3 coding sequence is TGCGCCAGCAGCCTCCCGGGTAGCGGGGCGAACGGGGAGCTGTTTTTT.

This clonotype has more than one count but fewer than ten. CDR3 protein: CSVGSYTQYF. The CDR3 nucleotides read TGCAGCGTCGGGTCCTATACGCAGTATTTT. This chain links TRBV29-1 with TRBJ2-3; the D is unclear. The CDR3 has 10 amino acids. Germline CDR1 and CDR2: SQVTM and ANQGSEA. The ends were cut back, 6 bases at V and 7 bases at J, with 8 bases in the middle.

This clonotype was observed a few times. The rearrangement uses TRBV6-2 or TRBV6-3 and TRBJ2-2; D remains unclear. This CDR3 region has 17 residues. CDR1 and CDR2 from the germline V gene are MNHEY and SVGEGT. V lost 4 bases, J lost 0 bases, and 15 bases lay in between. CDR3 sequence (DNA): TGTGCCAGCAGTTCTACCTACCCGGACCCGAACACCGGGGAGCTGTTTTTT. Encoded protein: CASSSTYPDPNTGELFF.

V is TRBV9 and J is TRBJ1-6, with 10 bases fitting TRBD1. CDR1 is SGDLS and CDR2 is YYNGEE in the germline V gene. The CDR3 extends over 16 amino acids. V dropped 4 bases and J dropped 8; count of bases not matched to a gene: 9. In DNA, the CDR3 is TGTGCCAGCAGCATCCGTCCCGGGACAGGGGATTCACCCCTCCACTTT. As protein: CASSIRPGTGDSPLHF. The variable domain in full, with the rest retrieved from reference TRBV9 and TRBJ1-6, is DSGVTQTPKHLITATGQRVTLRCSPRSGDLSVYWYQQSLDQGLQFLIQYYNGEERAKGNILERFSAQQFPDLHSELNLSSLELGDSALYFCASSIRPGTGDSPLHFGNGTRLTVT.

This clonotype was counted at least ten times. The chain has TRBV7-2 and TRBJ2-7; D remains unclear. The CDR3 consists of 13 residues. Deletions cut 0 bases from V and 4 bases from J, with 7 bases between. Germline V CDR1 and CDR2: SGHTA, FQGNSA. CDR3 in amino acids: CASSLARQYEQYF. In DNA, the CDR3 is TGTGCCAGCAGCTTAGCGCGCCAGTACGAGCAGTACTTC.

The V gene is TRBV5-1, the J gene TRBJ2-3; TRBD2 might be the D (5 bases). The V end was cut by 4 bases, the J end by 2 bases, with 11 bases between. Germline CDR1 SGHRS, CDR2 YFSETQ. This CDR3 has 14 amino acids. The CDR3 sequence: CASSQAVTTDTQYF. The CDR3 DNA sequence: TGCGCCAGCAGCCAAGCGGTTACCACAGATACGCAGTATTTT.

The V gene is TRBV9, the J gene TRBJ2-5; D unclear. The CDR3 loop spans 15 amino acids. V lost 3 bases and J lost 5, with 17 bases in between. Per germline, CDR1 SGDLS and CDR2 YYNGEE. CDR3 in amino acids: CASSASVGSRETQYF. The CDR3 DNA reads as TGTGCCAGCAGCGCCTCGGTGGGCTCGCGGGAGACCCAGTACTTC.

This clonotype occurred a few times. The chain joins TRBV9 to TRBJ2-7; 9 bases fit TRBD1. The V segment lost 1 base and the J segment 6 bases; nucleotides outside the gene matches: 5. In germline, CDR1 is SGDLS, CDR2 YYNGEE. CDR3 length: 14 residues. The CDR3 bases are TGTGCCAGCAGCGTATCGGGACAGGGCGGCGAGCAGTACTTC. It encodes CASSVSGQGGEQYF. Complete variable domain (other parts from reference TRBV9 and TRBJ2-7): DSGVTQTPKHLITATGQRVTLRCSPRSGDLSVYWYQQSLDQGLQFLIQYYNGEERAKGNILERFSAQQFPDLHSELNLSSLELGDSALYFCASSVSGQGGEQYFGPGTRLTVT.

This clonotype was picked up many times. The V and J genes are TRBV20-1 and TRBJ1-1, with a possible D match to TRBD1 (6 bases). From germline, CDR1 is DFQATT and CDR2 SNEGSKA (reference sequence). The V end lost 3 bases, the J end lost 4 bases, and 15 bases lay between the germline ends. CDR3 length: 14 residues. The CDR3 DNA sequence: TGCAGTGCTAGGAGACAGGAATTAGGCACTGAAGCTTTCTTT. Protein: CSARRQELGTEAFF.

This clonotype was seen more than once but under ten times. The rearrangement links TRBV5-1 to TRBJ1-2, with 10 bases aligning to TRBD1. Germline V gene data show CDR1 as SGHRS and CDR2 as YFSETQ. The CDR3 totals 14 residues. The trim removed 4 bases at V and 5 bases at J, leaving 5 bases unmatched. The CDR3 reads CASSMDRGVYGYTF. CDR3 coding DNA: TGCGCCAGCAGCATGGACAGGGGGGTTTATGGCTACACCTTC.

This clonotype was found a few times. The CDR3 region is CASGFDRARNTEAFF. CDR3 bases: TGTGCCAGCGGCTTCGACAGGGCCAGGAACACTGAAGCTTTCTTT. The chain joins TRBV12-3 or TRBV12-4 to TRBJ1-1, with 7 bases that match TRBD1. The CDR3 is made up of 15 amino acids. Losses at the gene ends were 8 bases for V and 1 base for J; bases not matched to a gene: 10.

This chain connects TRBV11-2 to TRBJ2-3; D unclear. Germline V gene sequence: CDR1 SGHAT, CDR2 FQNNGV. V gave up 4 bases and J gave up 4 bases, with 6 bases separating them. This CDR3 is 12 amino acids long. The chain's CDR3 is CASSSDPDTQYF. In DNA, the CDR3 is TGTGCCAGCAGCTCAGACCCAGATACGCAGTATTTT.

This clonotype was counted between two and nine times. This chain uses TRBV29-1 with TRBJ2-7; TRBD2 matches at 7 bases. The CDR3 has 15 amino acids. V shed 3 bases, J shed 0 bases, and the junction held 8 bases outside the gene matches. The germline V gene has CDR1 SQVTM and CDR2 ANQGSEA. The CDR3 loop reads CSVEKSGIHSYEQYF. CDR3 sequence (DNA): TGCAGCGTTGAGAAAAGCGGGATTCACTCCTACGAGCAGTACTTC.

CDR3 in amino acids: CASRRAQGYTEAFF. CDR3 nucleotides: TGTGCCAGCAGGAGGGCTCAGGGGTACACTGAAGCTTTCTTT. This rearrangement joins TRBV6-1 to TRBJ1-1; a possible D gene is TRBD1 (6 bases). V lost 6 bases to trimming and J lost 3 bases, with 14 bases between them. Germline values: CDR1 MNHNS, CDR2 SASEGT. This CDR3 is built from 14 residues.

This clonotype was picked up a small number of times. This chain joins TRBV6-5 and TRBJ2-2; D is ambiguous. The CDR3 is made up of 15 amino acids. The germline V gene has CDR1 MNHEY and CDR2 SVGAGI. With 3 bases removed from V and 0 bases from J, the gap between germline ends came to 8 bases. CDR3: CASSYGGSNTGELFF. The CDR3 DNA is TGTGCCAGCAGTTATGGCGGTTCGAACACCGGGGAGCTGTTTTTT.

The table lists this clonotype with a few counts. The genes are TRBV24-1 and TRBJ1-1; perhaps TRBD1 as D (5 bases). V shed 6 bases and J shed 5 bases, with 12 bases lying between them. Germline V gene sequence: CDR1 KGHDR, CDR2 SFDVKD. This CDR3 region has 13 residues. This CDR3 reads CATSRGEGTEAFF. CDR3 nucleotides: TGTGCCACCAGTCGGGGGGAAGGAACTGAAGCTTTCTTT.

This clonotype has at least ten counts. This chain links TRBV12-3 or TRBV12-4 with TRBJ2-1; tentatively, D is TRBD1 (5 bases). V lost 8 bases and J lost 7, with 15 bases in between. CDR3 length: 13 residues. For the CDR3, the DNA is TGTGCCAGCGCATGGACAAGGAATAATGAGCAGTTCTTC. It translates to CASAWTRNNEQFF.

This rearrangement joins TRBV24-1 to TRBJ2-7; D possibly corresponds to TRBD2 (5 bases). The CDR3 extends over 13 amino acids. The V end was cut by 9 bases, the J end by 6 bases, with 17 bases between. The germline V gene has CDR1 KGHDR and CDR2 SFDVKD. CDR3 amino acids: CATSSGDGSEQYF. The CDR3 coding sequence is TGTGCCACCTCGTCCGGGGATGGATCCGAGCAGTACTTC.

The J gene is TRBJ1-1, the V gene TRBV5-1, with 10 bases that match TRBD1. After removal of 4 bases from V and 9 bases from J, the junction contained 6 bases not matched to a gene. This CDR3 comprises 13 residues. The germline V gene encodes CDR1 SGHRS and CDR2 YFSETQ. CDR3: CASSLPGQGKAFF. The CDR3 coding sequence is TGCGCCAGCAGCCTTCCGGGACAGGGGAAAGCTTTCTTT.

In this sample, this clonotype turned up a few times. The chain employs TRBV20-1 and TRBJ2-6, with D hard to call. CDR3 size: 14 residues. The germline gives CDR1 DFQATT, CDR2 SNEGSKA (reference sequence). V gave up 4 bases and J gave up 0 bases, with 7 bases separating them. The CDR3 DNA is TGCAGTGCTAACCGACCCTCTGGGGCCAACGTCCTGACTTTC. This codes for CSANRPSGANVLTF.

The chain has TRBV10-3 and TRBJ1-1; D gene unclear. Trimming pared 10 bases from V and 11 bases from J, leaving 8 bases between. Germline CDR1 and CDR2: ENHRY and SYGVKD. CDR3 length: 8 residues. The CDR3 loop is CATPRAFF. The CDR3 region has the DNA TGTGCCACTCCGCGGGCTTTCTTT.